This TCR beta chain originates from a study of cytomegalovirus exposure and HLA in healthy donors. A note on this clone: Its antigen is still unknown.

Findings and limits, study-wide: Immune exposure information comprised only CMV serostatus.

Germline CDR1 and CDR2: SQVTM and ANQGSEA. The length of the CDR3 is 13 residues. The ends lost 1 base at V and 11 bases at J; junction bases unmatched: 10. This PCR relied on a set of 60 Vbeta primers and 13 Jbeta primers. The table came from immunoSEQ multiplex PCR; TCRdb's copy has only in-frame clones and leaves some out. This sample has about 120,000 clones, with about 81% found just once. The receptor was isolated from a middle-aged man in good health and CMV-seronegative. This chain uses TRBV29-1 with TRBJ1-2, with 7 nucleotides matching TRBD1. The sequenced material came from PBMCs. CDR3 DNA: TGCAGCGTTGAAGTCGAGGACAGGACGGGATACACCTTC. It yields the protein CSVEVEDRTGYTF. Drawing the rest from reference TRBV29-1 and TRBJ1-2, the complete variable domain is SAVISQKPSRDICQRGTSLTIQCQVDSQVTMMFWYRQQPGQSLTLIATANQGSEATYESGFVIDKFPISRPNLTFSTLTVSNMSPEDSSIYLCSVEVEDRTGYTFGSGTRLTVV.